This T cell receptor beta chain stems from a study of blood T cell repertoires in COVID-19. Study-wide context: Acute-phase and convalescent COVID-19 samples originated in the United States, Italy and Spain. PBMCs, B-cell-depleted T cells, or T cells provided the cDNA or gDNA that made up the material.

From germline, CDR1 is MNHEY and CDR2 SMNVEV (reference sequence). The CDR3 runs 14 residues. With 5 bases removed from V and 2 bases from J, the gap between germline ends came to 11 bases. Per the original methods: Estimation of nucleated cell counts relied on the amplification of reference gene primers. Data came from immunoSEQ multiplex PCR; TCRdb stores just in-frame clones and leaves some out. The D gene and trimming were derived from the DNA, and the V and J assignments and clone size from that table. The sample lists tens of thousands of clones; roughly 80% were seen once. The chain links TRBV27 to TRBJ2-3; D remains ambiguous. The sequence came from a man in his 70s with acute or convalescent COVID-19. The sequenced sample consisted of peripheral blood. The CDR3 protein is CASSTYSFTDTQYF. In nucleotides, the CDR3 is TGTGCCAGCAGTACGTATAGCTTCACAGATACGCAGTATTTT.